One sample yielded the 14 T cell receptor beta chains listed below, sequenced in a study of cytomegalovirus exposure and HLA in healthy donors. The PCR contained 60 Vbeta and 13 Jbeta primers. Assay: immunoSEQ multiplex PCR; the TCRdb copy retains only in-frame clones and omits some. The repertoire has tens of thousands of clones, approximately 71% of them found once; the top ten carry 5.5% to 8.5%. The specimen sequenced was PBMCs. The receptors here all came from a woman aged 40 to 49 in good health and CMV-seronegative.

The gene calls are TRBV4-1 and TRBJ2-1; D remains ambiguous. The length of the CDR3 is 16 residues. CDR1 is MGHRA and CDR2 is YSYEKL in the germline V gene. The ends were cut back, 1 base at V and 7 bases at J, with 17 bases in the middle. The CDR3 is CASSQVEYQSWNEQFF. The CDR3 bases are TGCGCCAGCAGCCAAGTGGAGTACCAATCGTGGAATGAGCAGTTCTTC.

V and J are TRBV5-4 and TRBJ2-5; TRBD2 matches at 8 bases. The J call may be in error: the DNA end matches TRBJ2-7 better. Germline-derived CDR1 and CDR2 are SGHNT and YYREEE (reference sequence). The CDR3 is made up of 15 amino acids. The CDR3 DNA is TGTGCCAGCAGCCCGGTCGCTAGCGGGCTCTACGAGCAGTACTTC. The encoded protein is CASSPVASGLYEQYF.

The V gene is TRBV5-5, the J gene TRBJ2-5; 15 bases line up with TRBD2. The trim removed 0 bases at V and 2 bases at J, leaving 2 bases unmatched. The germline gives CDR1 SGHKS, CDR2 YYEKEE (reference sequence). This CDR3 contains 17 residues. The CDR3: CASSLGTSGRAQETQYF. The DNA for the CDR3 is TGTGCCAGCAGCTTGGGGACTAGCGGGAGGGCGCAAGAGACCCAGTACTTC.

The CDR3 region has the DNA TGTGCCAGCAGCTTAGCTGGGCAGGGGGCCACCGCGAGGACCTTC. Protein product: CASSLAGQGATARTF. The V call is TRBV7-9, the J call TRBJ1-2, with 8 bases aligning to TRBD1. The CDR3 is 15 residues long. Per the germline V gene, CDR1 is SEHNR and CDR2 is FQNEAQ (reference sequence). Trimming took 0 bases from V and 14 from J; bases not matched to a gene: 14.

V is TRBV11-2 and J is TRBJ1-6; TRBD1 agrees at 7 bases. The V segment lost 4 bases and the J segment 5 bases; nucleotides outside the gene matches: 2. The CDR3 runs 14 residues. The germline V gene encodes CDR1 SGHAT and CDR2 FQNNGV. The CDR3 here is CASSSDRDNSPLHF. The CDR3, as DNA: TGTGCCAGCAGCTCCGACAGGGATAATTCACCCCTCCACTTT.

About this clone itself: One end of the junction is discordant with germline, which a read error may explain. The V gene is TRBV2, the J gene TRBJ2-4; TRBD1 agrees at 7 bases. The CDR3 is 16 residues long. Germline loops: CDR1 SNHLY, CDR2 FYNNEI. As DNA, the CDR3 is TGTGCCAGCAGTAAGACAGGGCCCGCGGGCGGAAACATTCGGTACTTC. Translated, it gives CASSKTGPAGGNIRYF.

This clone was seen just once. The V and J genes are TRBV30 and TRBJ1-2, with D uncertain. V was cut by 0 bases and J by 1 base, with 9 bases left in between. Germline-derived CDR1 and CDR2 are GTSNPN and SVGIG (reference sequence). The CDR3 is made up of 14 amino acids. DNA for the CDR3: TGTGCCTGGAGTGTACGGTCCTTTAACTATGGCTACACCTTC. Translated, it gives CAWSVRSFNYGYTF.

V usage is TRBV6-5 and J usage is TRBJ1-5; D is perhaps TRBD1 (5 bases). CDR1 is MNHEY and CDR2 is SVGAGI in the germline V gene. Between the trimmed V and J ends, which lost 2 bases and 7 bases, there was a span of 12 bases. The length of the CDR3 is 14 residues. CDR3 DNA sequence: TGTGCCAGCAGTTACGGGGGGGGACGACAGCCCCAGCATTTT. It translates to CASSYGGGRQPQHF.

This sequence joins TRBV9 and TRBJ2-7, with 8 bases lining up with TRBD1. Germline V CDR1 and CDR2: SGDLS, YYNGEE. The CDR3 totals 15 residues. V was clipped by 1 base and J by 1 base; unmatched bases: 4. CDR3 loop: CASSVSGTGSYEQYF. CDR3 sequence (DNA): TGTGCCAGCAGCGTATCCGGGACAGGATCCTACGAGCAGTACTTC.

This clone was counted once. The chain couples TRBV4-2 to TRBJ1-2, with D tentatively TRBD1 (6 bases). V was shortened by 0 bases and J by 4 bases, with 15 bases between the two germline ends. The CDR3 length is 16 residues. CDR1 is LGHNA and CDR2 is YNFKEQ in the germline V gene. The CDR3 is CASSQDNRDLGYGYTF. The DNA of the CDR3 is TGTGCCAGCAGCCAAGACAACAGGGATTTGGGCTATGGCTACACCTTC.

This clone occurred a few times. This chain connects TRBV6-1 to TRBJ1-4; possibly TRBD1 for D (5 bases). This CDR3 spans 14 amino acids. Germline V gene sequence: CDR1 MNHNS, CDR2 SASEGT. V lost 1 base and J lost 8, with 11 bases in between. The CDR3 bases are TGTGCCAGCAGTGAAGAGGGGTCGGTGGAAAAACTGTTTTTT. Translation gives CASSEEGSVEKLFF.

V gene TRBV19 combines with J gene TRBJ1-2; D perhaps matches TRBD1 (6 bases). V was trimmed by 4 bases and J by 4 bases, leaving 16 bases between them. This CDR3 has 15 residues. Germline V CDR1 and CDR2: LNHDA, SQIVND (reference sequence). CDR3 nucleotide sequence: TGTGCCAGTAGTACGCCGACAGGAATCGGCTATGGCTACACCTTC. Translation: CASSTPTGIGYGYTF.

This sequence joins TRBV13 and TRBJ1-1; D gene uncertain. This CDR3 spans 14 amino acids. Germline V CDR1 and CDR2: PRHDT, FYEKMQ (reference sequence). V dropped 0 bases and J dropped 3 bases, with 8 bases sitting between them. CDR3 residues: CASSLGRVDTEAFF. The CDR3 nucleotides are TGTGCCAGCAGCTTAGGTCGAGTGGACACTGAAGCTTTCTTT.

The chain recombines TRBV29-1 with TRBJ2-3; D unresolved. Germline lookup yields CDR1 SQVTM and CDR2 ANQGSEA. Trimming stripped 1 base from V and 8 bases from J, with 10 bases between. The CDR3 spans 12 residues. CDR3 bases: TGCAGCGTTGAAGTTACAGCAGGTACGCAGTATTTT. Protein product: CSVEVTAGTQYF.